One sample yielded the 2 T cell receptor beta chains listed below, sequenced in a study of tumor and adjacent non-tumor tissue in lung cancer. TCRbeta libraries were built with three rounds of nested PCR, modified from ARM-PCR. MiXCR, run by TCRdb on the multiplex PCR reads, gives a single entry per CDR3 protein. The sample lists around 40,000 distinct CDR3 sequences, roughly 60% occurring once. This sample's RNA came from whole unsorted tissue. Distant lung tissue was collected more than 3 cm away from the tumor edge. The source material was distant non-tumor lung tissue. The receptors were sampled from a man aged 50-60 years with non-small cell lung cancer.

This clonotype showed up just once. The gene calls are TRBV4-2 and TRBJ2-3, with a weak D call TRBD1 (5 bases). CDR3 size: 14 residues. CDR1 LGHNA and CDR2 YNFKEQ come from the germline V gene. V lost 8 bases to trimming and J lost 6 bases, with 18 bases between them. CDR3 region: CASGLGALVDTQYF. The CDR3 DNA reads TGTGCCAGCGGCCTAGGGGCCCTCGTGGATACGCAGTATTTT.

Regarding this clonotype: A junction end diverges from the germline sequence, so it may reflect a read error. V is TRBV11-2 and J is TRBJ1-6; weak D call: TRBD1 (5 bases). This CDR3 is built from 13 residues. The germline gives CDR1 SGHAT, CDR2 FQNNGV. This CDR3 is CTSMGPFHSPLHF. CDR3 nucleotide sequence: TGTACCAGCATGGGACCCTTCCATTCACCCCTCCACTTT.